The present entry profiles one T cell receptor (beta chain) with its context. There is no known antigen for this receptor. The record has no base qualities; no much larger clone is one base away. Receptors were amplified or captured by the immunoSEQ multiplex PCR assay. A mixture of 60 forward primers for TCR Vbeta segments and 13 reverse primers for TCR Jbeta segments was used in the multiplex PCR. The CDR3 region of rearranged TCR beta genes was amplified from genomic DNA by a multiplex PCR assay. On the Illumina HiSeq System, the amplified TCR beta libraries were sequenced as 87-base-pair reads. The authors' pipeline ran thus. In a later analysis, tens of millions of unique TCR beta chains were counted across the 500 to 700 repertoires, and about 10 million of these chains were shared by at least two donors. A nearest-neighbor algorithm error-corrected the raw reads and collapsed the reads into unique sequences, merging closely related sequences to remove PCR and sequencing errors. V, D and J gene segments were assigned by aligning CDR3 sequences to IMGT reference sequences. For a sequence to be retained, at least a six-nucleotide match to both a V gene segment and a J gene segment was required. Rearrangements were called productive when the CDR3 lacked stop codons and stayed in frame with V and J; all others were non-productive. Following IMGT convention, CDR3 was defined as the stretch from the second conserved V-encoded cysteine up to the conserved J-encoded phenylalanine. Sequences without an unambiguous match to a single V gene segment were excluded from the earlier analysis of over 500 of the donors. An earlier analysis of a few hundred of the donors called V segments functional above 56.7% productive rearrangements and segregating when the between-donor standard deviation exceeded 5%. A statistical classification framework was built for diagnosing cytomegalovirus status from the catalog of TCR beta chain sequences. In a later analysis, V and J genes were assigned by comparing TCR nucleotide sequences against IMGT/GENE-DB human TR gene sequences. Using the TCRdist pipeline, a later analysis assigned CDR3 sequences along with most-parsimonious VDJ recombination scenarios. A later analysis defined each TCR beta chain by its CDR3 amino acid sequence plus V-gene family, and excluded reads lacking a unique V-gene family. A later analysis removed nearly 600 highly shared, low-generation-probability nucleotide sequences to deal with suspected cross-contamination and a sequencing artifact. In a later analysis, a clonal expansion index was calculated for each public chain from normalized within-repertoire ranks of inferred template counts. A later analysis computed generation probabilities with a VDJ recombination model fitted to out-of-frame rearrangements, and checked the results against IGoR. In a later analysis, TCR-TCR, TCR-HLA and TCR-CMV co-occurrence was scored with hypergeometric tests, and a repertoire-size bias correction was applied to TCR pairs. A later analysis estimated false discovery rates by permuting HLA or CMV assignments 20 times. In a later analysis, co-occurring TCRs were grouped using DBSCAN, and TCRdist sequence similarity was added for clustering within HLA-allele-positive subsets. Repertoires with fewer than 30,000 or more than 120,000 public chains, plus five repertoires with anomalous nucleotide sharing, were excluded from co-occurrence clustering. TCRdb provides this immuneACCESS table in a form limited to in-frame rearrangements. Some clones are lacking; in checked studies, under half of them reflect an unresolved V gene, and why the rest are absent is not known. The V and J calls and clone size come from that table; D and trimming were worked out from the DNA. The sample records approximately 110,000 clones, roughly 85% of which are singletons. The ten largest clones capture 20% to 25% of the sample.

This specimen comes from a study of cytomegalovirus exposure and HLA in healthy donors (TCRdb year 2017). With regard to the full study: An earlier analysis of 587 of the donors reported over 250 Gb of sequence data and 95 million to 130 million unique TCR beta sequences obtained from about 200 million T cells. In an earlier analysis of 587 of the donors, high-throughput TCR beta sequencing was used to judge whether each TCR beta V gene segment behaved as functional or pseudogenic. Rather than using new phenotypic data, the later analysis identified candidate immune exposures from TCR beta sequences and from how often those sequences occurred across donors. Of the roughly 420 genotyped donors, less than 90% were placed in the genetic ancestry cluster associated with self-reported Caucasian donors. Typing coverage varied by locus: roughly 620-640 donors for A, B, C, DRB1 and DQB1; more than 500 for DQA1; nearly 610 for DPA1; about 450 for DPB1. All discovery cohort repertoires had been generated using a single sequencing platform. Donor age, sex, ethnicity and CMV serostatus were compiled alongside the repertoire data. Using immunosequencing, the study profiled T cell repertoires from fewer than 700 subjects and related those repertoires to cytomegalovirus serostatus. Among over 350 genotyped donors of the cohort, an average of 235,054 unique TCR beta nucleotide sequences were sequenced per donor, 15% to 20% of them non-productive. The study aimed to test whether signatures of past pathogen exposure could be identified by cataloging public T cell receptors. A separate validation cohort of over a hundred different subjects was used in addition to the roughly 620-subject first cohort. A later genetic analysis used genome-wide SNP genotypes for about 60% of the roughly 670 donors, treating that subset as a discovery cohort. HLA typing covered class I and class II loci at four-digit resolution. A later analysis re-examined previously published TCR beta repertoires from around 670 donors and added high-resolution HLA genotyping to investigate patterns of TCR occurrence. Because of strong linkage in the cohort, four or five DR-DQ haplotypes were treated as single units for association and clustering. The study combined high-throughput TCR immunosequencing, statistical association of individual TCRs with disease status, and machine learning to predict cytomegalovirus infection status. An early release that covered about 600 HLA-typed donors contained approximately 300 gigabases of sequencing data and 75 million to 100 million unique TCR sequences.

Including the terminal cysteine and phenylalanine, the CDR3 comprises 14 residues. Only the CDR3 DNA stays, 42 bases, in frame from base 1. Taken from the germline V gene, the CDR1 and CDR2 loops are SGHAT and FQNNGV. V gives up 1 base and J gives up 5 bases, and the segment between their germline ends measures 8 bases. The cohort was made up of roughly 670 healthy bone marrow donors. At the time of sampling, every cohort member was nominally healthy, though immune exposures that went unrecorded were likely present. The donor tested CMV seropositive, placing the donor among the 289 seropositive members of the cohort. A peripheral blood sample was provided by each donor, and peripheral blood mononuclear cells were used for TCR beta sequencing. Genomic DNA was extracted from the blood cell samples with the Qiagen DNeasy Blood Extraction Kit. What the study reported, not specific to this receptor: CMV serostatus was the only immune exposure information available for the cohort. Correlated functional status among segregating V segments might reflect linkage disequilibrium, but an unknown experimental factor could not be ruled out. According to a later analysis, TCR association rates differed among HLA loci, with DRB1 alleles showing the most associated TCRs and HLA-C alleles showing the fewest. Because HLA typing was missing for some donors at each locus, association tests included only the typed subset. In a later genetic analysis, a missense DCLRE1C variant was associated with V-gene and J-gene trimming of TCR beta chains, and the association was replicated in an independent cohort. In the study, some 160 TCR beta chains were listed as associated with cytomegalovirus. Sequencing depth was assumed to be roughly uniform across donors in the presence/absence analyses, though that assumption may not hold. A cluster of highly shared sequence variants was judged likely to represent a technical artifact of the sequencing pipeline. When HLA alleles, especially DR and DQ, strongly co-occurred, attributing TCR associations to individual alleles was difficult. Compared with the roughly 710-donor mean, donors in an Asian-associated ancestry cluster had fewer N-insertions in productive TCRs, according to a later genetic analysis. At a false discovery rate of 0.05, a later analysis linked about 17,000 TCR beta sequences to specific HLA alleles. A further reported finding was that TCR beta sequences accurately predicted the HLA-A and HLA-B alleles for most subjects in the first cohort. Across donors, most TCR sequences were observed very rarely, whereas some public TCRs were present in many individuals. Several of the top co-occurrence clusters appeared to be linked to parvovirus B19, influenza, CMV and Epstein-Barr virus, according to a later analysis. In this cohort, only TCR beta chains were sequenced, and detectable features were limited by the absence of alpha or paired-chain data. In a later analysis, most CMV-associated TCR beta chains were found to appear HLA-restricted, with HLA associations seemingly driven largely by CMV exposure. Cytomegalovirus status was reported to be diagnosed by the classifier with high specificity and sensitivity in both the original and validation cohorts. According to the authors, the approach could potentially be generalized to other disease states and immunological phenotypes. The earlier analysis of 587 of the donors excluded around 17 rarely observed V segments, including chromosome 9 orphons, because counts were too low. Three of the identified cytomegalovirus-associated TCR beta chains were confirmed in vitro to be specific for cytomegalovirus antigens. Some IMGT-functional V segments, including TRBV6-2 and TRBV6-3, could not be distinguished by the 87-base-pair reads and were therefore excluded. Broadly in line with IMGT annotations, most TCR beta V segments showed up in productive rearrangements about 87% or about 30% of the time in an earlier analysis of roughly 590 of the donors. In a later analysis, HLA-associated TCR beta chains showed more clonal expansion and lower generation probabilities than non-associated chains that were equally common.

Input material: PBMCs. The chain employs TRBV11-2 and TRBJ1-4; the D gene identity is not certain. The TCR sequence derives from a man aged 25-45 years in good health and CMV-seropositive. The CDR3 sequence is CASSLGLLNEKLFF. The nucleotide sequence is given as TGTGCCAGCAGCTTAGGTCTGCTAAATGAAAAACTGTTTTTT. When the CDR3 is completed using the reference TRBV11-2 and TRBJ1-4 genes on either side, the full variable domain is EAGVAQSPRYKIIEKRQSVAFWCNPISGHATLYWYQQILGQGPKLLIQFQNNGVVDDSQLPKDRFSAERLKGVDSTLKIQPAKLEDSAVYLCASSLGLLNEKLFFGSGTQLSVL.